Shown below are 26 T cell receptor beta chains from a single sample sequenced in a study of Ad26.COV2.S vaccination and SARS-CoV-2 variants. Treatment here: around 19 received Ad26.COV2.S at low or high dose, single or two shots; roughly five received placebo; per-sample allocation not given. Sampling was performed 63 days after the first vaccine or placebo injection. Here immunoSEQ multiplex PCR was the method, and the copy in TCRdb shows in-frame clones only, minus some. Among hundreds of thousands of clones, approximately 90% were seen once, and the ten largest hold more than 1.5%. The source material was peripheral blood, sampled in a trial of Ad26.COV2.S vaccine versus placebo. The receptors shown here come from a person aged 18 to 65 who received the Ad26.COV2.S COVID-19 vaccine or a placebo.

The chain joins TRBV2 to TRBJ1-6, with D possibly matching TRBD1 (6 bases). Germline CDR1 is SNHLY and CDR2 is FYNNEI. The V gene lost 7 bases and the J gene lost 8 bases, with 18 bases spanning the gap. The CDR3 covers 15 residues. The CDR3 loop reads CASKQPGQNYSPLHF. The CDR3 DNA reads TGTGCCAGCAAGCAACCGGGACAAAATTATTCACCCCTCCACTTT. The full variable domain, in which reference TRBV2 and TRBJ1-6 provide the parts outside the CDR3, is EPEVTQTPSHQVTQMGQEVILRCVPISNHLYFYWYRQILGQKVEFLVSFYNNEISEKSEIFDDQFSVERPDGSNFTLKIRSTKLEDSAMYFCASKQPGQNYSPLHFGNGTRLTVT.

V usage is TRBV19 and J usage is TRBJ1-4, with 9 nucleotides matching TRBD1. The CDR3 is 14 residues long. V lost 4 bases to trimming and J lost 8 bases; unmatched junction nucleotides: 5. Per germline, CDR1 LNHDA and CDR2 SQIVND (reference sequence). The CDR3 DNA sequence: TGTGCCAGTAGTACAAGGGACAGGGACGAAAAACTGTTTTTT. Translated: CASSTRDRDEKLFF.

The chain links TRBV29-1 to TRBJ1-1, with 7 bases lining up with TRBD1. V lost 7 bases to trimming and J lost 11 bases; unmatched junction nucleotides: 13. Per germline, CDR1 SQVTM and CDR2 ANQGSEA. The length of the CDR3 is 12 residues. The CDR3 region is CSASMGTDAAFF. In DNA, the CDR3 is TGCAGCGCGTCCATGGGGACAGACGCTGCTTTCTTT.

The sample holds one count of this clone. The J gene is TRBJ1-2, the V gene TRBV4-3, with TRBD1 as a possible D gene (5 bases). The CDR3 runs to 15 residues. The germline CDR1 and CDR2 sequences are LGHNA and YSLEER. Trimming cost V 2 bases and J 4 bases, with 14 bases left between them. CDR3 protein: CASSQSLGGGYGYTF. CDR3 sequence (DNA): TGCGCCAGCAGCCAATCCCTTGGGGGAGGCTATGGCTACACCTTC.

This clone was recorded a few times. This chain links TRBV7-9 with TRBJ1-1; 7 positions agree with TRBD1. V lost 5 bases and J lost 6; bases outside the gene matches: 12. Germline V lookup: CDR1 SEHNR, CDR2 FQNEAQ (reference sequence). The CDR3 spans 15 residues. CDR3 sequence (DNA): TGTGCCAGCAGCCATCAAGGGGGCTTTAAGGCTGAAGCTTTCTTT. Translated: CASSHQGGFKAEAFF.

The rearrangement joins TRBV4-3 to TRBJ2-6; D may be TRBD1 (5 bases). The ends were cut back, 1 base at V and 0 bases at J, with 13 bases in the middle. CDR3 size: 18 residues. In germline, CDR1 is LGHNA, CDR2 YSLEER. CDR3 coding DNA: TGCGCCAGCAGCCAAGGTTCAGGGCCCACCTCTGGGGCCAACGTCCTGACTTTC. Translating it yields CASSQGSGPTSGANVLTF.

J is TRBJ2-3 and V is TRBV25-1; D is ambiguous. V was shortened by 4 bases and J by 2 bases, with 7 bases between the two germline ends. The CDR3 consists of 13 residues. Germline CDR1 reads MGHDK; CDR2 reads SYGVNS. The CDR3 loop is CASSAPATDTQYF. The CDR3 DNA sequence: TGTGCCAGCAGTGCCCCAGCCACAGATACGCAGTATTTT.

The V gene is TRBV7-9, the J gene TRBJ2-7, with D unresolved. Germline-derived CDR1 and CDR2 are SEHNR and FQNEAQ (reference sequence). V was clipped by 5 bases and J by 5 bases, with 13 bases between them. The CDR3 has 13 residues. As DNA, the CDR3 is TGTGCCAGCAGCCTCGTCGCCTCGGACGAGCAGTACTTC. It translates to CASSLVASDEQYF.

The CDR3 sequence is CASSLAPGTNTEAFF. The CDR3 nucleotides read TGTGCCAGCAGCTTAGCCCCGGGTACGAACACTGAAGCTTTCTTT. The rearrangement links TRBV7-2 to TRBJ1-1; no firm D call. This CDR3 spans 15 amino acids. Germline V CDR1 and CDR2: SGHTA, FQGNSA. The germline V and J ends were trimmed by 0 bases and 1 base, with 9 bases remaining between them.

This clone has just one count. This chain uses TRBV6-1 with TRBJ2-2; D remains unclear. V lost 3 bases and J 2 bases, leaving 13 bases between the germline ends. Germline assignment: CDR1 MNHNS and CDR2 SASEGT. This CDR3 is 16 amino acids long. This CDR3 reads CASSDVGQLNTGELFF. The CDR3, as DNA: TGTGCCAGCAGTGACGTAGGGCAGTTAAACACCGGGGAGCTGTTTTTT.

The sample holds many counts of this clone. V and J are TRBV9 and TRBJ2-7; 8 positions match TRBD1. Looked up from germline, CDR1 is SGDLS and CDR2 is YYNGEE. This CDR3 has 15 amino acids. The trim removed 0 bases at V and 3 bases at J, leaving 5 bases unmatched. The CDR3 sequence is CASSVDFRGHYEQYF. The DNA for the CDR3 is TGTGCCAGCAGCGTAGATTTCAGGGGGCACTACGAGCAGTACTTC.

The CDR3 loop reads CSARYGEQFF. CDR3 bases: TGCAGTGCTAGGTACGGCGAGCAGTTCTTC. V usage is TRBV20-1 and J usage is TRBJ2-1; D gene uncertain. Germline CDR1 DFQATT, CDR2 SNEGSKA (reference sequence). The length of the CDR3 is 10 residues. Trimming left V 3 bases short and J 10 bases short, with 7 bases between.

CDR3 coding DNA: TGTGCCTGGAGAGCCCGGGGGGCAAGCCAAGAGACCCAGTACTTC. This translates into CAWRARGASQETQYF. This rearrangement joins TRBV30 to TRBJ2-5; a possible D gene is TRBD2 (7 bases). The CDR3 extends over 15 amino acids. V lost 3 bases, J lost 1 base, and 15 bases lay in between. Germline CDR1 and CDR2: GTSNPN and SVGIG (reference sequence).

The rearrangement uses TRBV5-1 and TRBJ2-1, with TRBD2 matching 9 bases. This CDR3 spans 15 amino acids. V shed 4 bases, J shed 2 bases, and the junction held 4 bases outside the gene matches. CDR1 is SGHRS and CDR2 is YFSETQ in the germline V gene. In DNA, the CDR3 is TGCGCCAGCAGCCCCATAGCGGGGGCCTACAATGAGCAGTTCTTC. Translation: CASSPIAGAYNEQFF.

The table lists this clone with a count of one. This chain uses TRBV7-2 with TRBJ2-7, with D uncertain. The germline CDR1 and CDR2 sequences are SGHTA and FQGNSA. V was cut by 1 base and J by 0 bases, with 4 bases left in between. The CDR3 length is 13 residues. CDR3 nucleotides: TGTGCCAGCAGCTTAGAGGACTCCTACGAGCAGTACTTC. The encoded protein is CASSLEDSYEQYF.

The chain has TRBV7-9 and TRBJ1-3; D is ambiguous. The CDR3 spans 16 residues. V lost 3 bases, J lost 0 bases, and 12 bases lay in between. Per germline, CDR1 SEHNR and CDR2 FQNEAQ (reference sequence). CDR3 in amino acids: CASSFLFVFSGNTIYF. Here the CDR3 DNA reads TGTGCCAGCAGCTTTCTTTTCGTATTCTCTGGAAACACCATATATTTT.

The genes are TRBV14 and TRBJ1-1, with D perhaps TRBD1 (5 bases). V was trimmed by 0 bases and J by 4 bases, leaving 15 bases between them. Germline V gene data show CDR1 as SGHDN and CDR2 as FVKESK. This CDR3 comprises 16 residues. CDR3 loop: CASSQEGRGRGTEAFF. The CDR3 DNA reads as TGTGCCAGCAGCCAAGAGGGGAGGGGTAGGGGCACTGAAGCTTTCTTT.

This chain connects TRBV4-1 to TRBJ1-2, with a possible D match to TRBD1 (6 bases). Trimming shortened V by 3 bases and J by 7 bases, and 12 bases separated the two germline ends. Germline assignment: CDR1 MGHRA and CDR2 YSYEKL. This CDR3 contains 13 residues. CDR3 in DNA: TGCGCCAGCAGCCAGTACAGGGACGGTGGCTACACCTTC. Translated, it gives CASSQYRDGGYTF.

The chain has TRBV18 and TRBJ2-2; no reliable D call. The CDR3 extends over 13 amino acids. Germline assignment: CDR1 KGHSH and CDR2 LQKENI. V was clipped by 10 bases and J by 4 bases, with 13 bases between them. The CDR3 sequence is CATTPLTTGELFF. For the CDR3, the DNA is TGTGCCACCACACCTTTAACCACCGGGGAGCTGTTTTTT.

This chain joins TRBV5-1 and TRBJ1-5; D unclear. V was trimmed by 4 bases and J by 1 base, leaving 12 bases between them. The CDR3 consists of 15 residues. Per germline, CDR1 SGHRS and CDR2 YFSETQ. The CDR3 is CASSPMAGSNQPQHF. The DNA for the CDR3 is TGCGCCAGCAGCCCAATGGCGGGGAGCAATCAGCCCCAGCATTTT. Filled out from reference TRBV5-1 and TRBJ1-5, the complete variable domain reads KAGVTQTPRYLIKTRGQQVTLSCSPISGHRSVSWYQQTPGQGLQFLFEYFSETQRNKGNFPGRFSGRQFSNSRSEMNVSTLELGDSALYLCASSPMAGSNQPQHFGDGTRLSIL.

This clone was seen just once. The CDR3, as DNA: TGTGCCAGCAGCCAGGCGGGGGGGCAAGAGACCCAGTACTTC. It translates to CASSQAGGQETQYF. The V call is TRBV3-1 (or the pseudogene TRBV3-2), the J call TRBJ2-5; TRBD2 matches 9 bases. CDR1 is LGHDT and CDR2 is YNNKEL in the germline V gene (reference sequence). The V segment lost 3 bases and the J segment 2 bases; nucleotides outside the gene matches: 1. CDR3 size: 14 residues.

In nucleotides, the CDR3 is TGCGCCAGCAGTCAATCGGGAGGGAATCAGCCCCAGCATTTT. Translated, it gives CASSQSGGNQPQHF. The V gene is TRBV23-1, the J gene TRBJ1-5; D gene unclear. Being an ORF, TRBV23-1 has a function that is uncertain. V lost 0 bases to trimming and J lost 4 bases, with 7 bases between them. The CDR3 is 14 residues long.

The V and J genes are TRBV7-9 and TRBJ1-1; D is ambiguous. Germline-derived CDR1 and CDR2 are SEHNR and FQNEAQ (reference sequence). This CDR3 spans 13 amino acids. Trimming left V 5 bases short and J 4 bases short, with 11 bases between. The CDR3 DNA reads as TGTGCCAGCAGCCCCTATTTGACCACTGAAGCTTTCTTT. Translated: CASSPYLTTEAFF. The variable domain in full, completed from reference TRBV7-9 and TRBJ1-1, reads DTGVSQNPRHKITKRGQNVTFRCDPISEHNRLYWYRQTLGQGPEFLTYFQNEAQLEKSRLLSDRFSAERPKGSFSTLEIQRTEQGDSAMYLCASSPYLTTEAFFGQGTRLTVV.

The chain uses TRBV7-9 and TRBJ1-6; 8 bases are a match to TRBD1. Germline V gives CDR1 SEHNR, CDR2 FQNEAQ (reference sequence). The CDR3 length is 15 residues. With 6 bases clipped from V and 5 bases from J, the junction kept 6 bases outside the gene matches. In nucleotides, the CDR3 is TGTGCCAGCAGGGATGACAGGGGCGATAATTCACCCCTCCACTTT. It encodes CASRDDRGDNSPLHF. Looking up the rest from reference TRBV7-9 and TRBJ1-6 gives the full variable domain: DTGVSQNPRHKITKRGQNVTFRCDPISEHNRLYWYRQTLGQGPEFLTYFQNEAQLEKSRLLSDRFSAERPKGSFSTLEIQRTEQGDSAMYLCASRDDRGDNSPLHFGNGTRLTVT.

J is TRBJ2-7 and V is TRBV5-6, with D possibly matching TRBD1 (5 bases). The CDR3 totals 16 residues. Trimming pared 4 bases from V and 0 bases from J, leaving 17 bases between. CDR1 SGHDT and CDR2 YYEEEE come from the germline V gene. In DNA, the CDR3 is TGTGCCAGCAGCCCATCAGGGCTTCCTAGCTCCTACGAGCAGTACTTC. It encodes CASSPSGLPSSYEQYF. The full variable domain, completed using reference TRBV5-6 and TRBJ2-7, is DAGVTQSPTHLIKTRGQQVTLRCSPKSGHDTVSWYQQALGQGPQFIFQYYEEEERQRGNFPDRFSGHQFPNYSSELNVNALLLGDSALYLCASSPSGLPSSYEQYFGPGTRLTVT.

This clone showed up just once. V and J are TRBV12-3 or TRBV12-4 and TRBJ2-2, with D tentatively TRBD1 (6 bases). This CDR3 is 13 amino acids long. Trimming took 10 bases from V and 7 from J, leaving 16 bases between them. CDR3 nucleotides: TGTGCCACCACAGGGTGGCGAAGCGGGGAGCTGTTTTTT. It codes for CATTGWRSGELFF.